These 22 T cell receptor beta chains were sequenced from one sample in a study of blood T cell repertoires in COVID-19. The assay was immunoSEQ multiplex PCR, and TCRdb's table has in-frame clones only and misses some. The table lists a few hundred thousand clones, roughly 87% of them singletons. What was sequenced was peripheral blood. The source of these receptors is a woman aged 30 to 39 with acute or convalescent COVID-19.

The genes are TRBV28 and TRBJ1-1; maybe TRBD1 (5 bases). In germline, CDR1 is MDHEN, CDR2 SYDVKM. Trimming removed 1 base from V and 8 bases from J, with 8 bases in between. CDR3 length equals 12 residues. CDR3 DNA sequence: TGTGCCAGCAGTTTATTACAGGTAGAAGCTTTCTTT. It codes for CASSLLQVEAFF.

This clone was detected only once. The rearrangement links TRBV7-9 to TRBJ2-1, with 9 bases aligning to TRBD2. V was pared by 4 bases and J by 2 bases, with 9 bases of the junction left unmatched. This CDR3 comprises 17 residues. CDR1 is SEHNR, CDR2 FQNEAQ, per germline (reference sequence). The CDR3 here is CASSSAGSGRPYNEQFF. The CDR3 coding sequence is TGTGCCAGCAGCTCTGCGGGTAGCGGGAGACCCTACAATGAGCAGTTCTTC.

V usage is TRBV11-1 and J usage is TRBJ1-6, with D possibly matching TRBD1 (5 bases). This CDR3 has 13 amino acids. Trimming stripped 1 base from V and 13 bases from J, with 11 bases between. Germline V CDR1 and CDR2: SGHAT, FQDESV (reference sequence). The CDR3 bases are TGTGCCAGCAGCTTAGGTCAGGGCGACCCCCTCCACTTT. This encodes CASSLGQGDPLHF.

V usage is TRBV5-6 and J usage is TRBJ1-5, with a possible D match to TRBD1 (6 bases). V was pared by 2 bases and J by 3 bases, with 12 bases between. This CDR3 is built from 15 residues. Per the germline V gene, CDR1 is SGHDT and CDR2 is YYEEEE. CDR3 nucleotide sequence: TGTGCCAGCAGCTTTGGCGGGGGCCCCAATCAGCCCCAGCATTTT. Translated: CASSFGGGPNQPQHF. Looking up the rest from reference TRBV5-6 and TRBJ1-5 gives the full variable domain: DAGVTQSPTHLIKTRGQQVTLRCSPKSGHDTVSWYQQALGQGPQFIFQYYEEEERQRGNFPDRFSGHQFPNYSSELNVNALLLGDSALYLCASSFGGGPNQPQHFGDGTRLSIL.

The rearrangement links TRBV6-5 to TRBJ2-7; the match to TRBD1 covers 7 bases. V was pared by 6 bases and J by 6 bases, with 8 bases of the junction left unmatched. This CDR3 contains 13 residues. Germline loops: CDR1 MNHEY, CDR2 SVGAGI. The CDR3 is CASRPTGDGEQYF. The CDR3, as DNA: TGTGCCAGCAGACCTACAGGGGACGGCGAGCAGTACTTC.

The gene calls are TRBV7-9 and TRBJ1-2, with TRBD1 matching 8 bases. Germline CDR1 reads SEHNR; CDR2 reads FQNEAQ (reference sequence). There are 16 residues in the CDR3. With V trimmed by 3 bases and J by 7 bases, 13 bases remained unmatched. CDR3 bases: TGTGCCAGCAGCTTTCGTGGGCAGGACAGGGTAAGTGGCTACACCTTC. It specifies CASSFRGQDRVSGYTF.

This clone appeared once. The CDR3 DNA reads TGTGCCAGCTCCCAGACAGGGCAGAATCAGCCCCAGCATTTT. This translates into CASSQTGQNQPQHF. The V gene is TRBV25-1, the J gene TRBJ1-5; 7 nucleotides line up with TRBD1. CDR1 and CDR2 from the germline V gene are MGHDK and SYGVNS. Trimming at V came to 8 bases and at J to 4 bases, leaving 8 bases not matched to a gene. The CDR3 has 14 amino acids.

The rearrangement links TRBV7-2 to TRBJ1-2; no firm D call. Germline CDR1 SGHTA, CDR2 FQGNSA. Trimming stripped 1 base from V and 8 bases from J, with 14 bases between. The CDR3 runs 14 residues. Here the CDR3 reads CASSLVAARSGYTF. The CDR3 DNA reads TGTGCCAGCAGCTTAGTAGCGGCCCGCAGCGGCTACACCTTC.

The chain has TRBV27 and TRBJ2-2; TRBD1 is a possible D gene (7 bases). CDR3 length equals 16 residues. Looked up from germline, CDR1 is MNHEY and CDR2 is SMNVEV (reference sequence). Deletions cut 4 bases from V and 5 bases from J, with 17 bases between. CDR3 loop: CASSSRGGGGTGELFF. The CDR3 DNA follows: TGTGCCAGCAGTTCCAGAGGGGGCGGAGGGACCGGGGAGCTGTTTTTT.

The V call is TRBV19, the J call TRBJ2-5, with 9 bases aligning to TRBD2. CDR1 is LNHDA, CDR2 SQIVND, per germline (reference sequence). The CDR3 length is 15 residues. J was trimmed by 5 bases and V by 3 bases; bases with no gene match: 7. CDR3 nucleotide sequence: TGTGCCAGTAGTATTGCGGGAGGGGTGGAGGAGACCCAGTACTTC. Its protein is CASSIAGGVEETQYF.

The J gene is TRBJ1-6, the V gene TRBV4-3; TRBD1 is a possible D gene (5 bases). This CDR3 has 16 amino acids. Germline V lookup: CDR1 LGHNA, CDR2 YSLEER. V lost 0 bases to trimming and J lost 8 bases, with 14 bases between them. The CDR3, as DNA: TGCGCCAGCAGCCAAGATTTCGGAGGGGTGGATTCACCCCTCCACTTT. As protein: CASSQDFGGVDSPLHF.

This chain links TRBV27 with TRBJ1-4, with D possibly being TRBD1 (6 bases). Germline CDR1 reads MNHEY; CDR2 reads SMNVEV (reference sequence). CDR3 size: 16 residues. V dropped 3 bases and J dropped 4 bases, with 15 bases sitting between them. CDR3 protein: CASSFSPGAINEKLFF. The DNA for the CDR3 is TGTGCCAGCAGTTTTTCCCCAGGGGCGATTAATGAAAAACTGTTTTTT.

The CDR3 DNA follows: TGTGCCAGCAGTCGACCCTCCACCGGGACTAGAGAGACCCAGTACTTC. This translates into CASSRPSTGTRETQYF. This chain joins TRBV6-6 and TRBJ2-5; 8 bases are a match to TRBD2. Per the germline V gene, CDR1 is MNHNY and CDR2 is SVGAGI (reference sequence). Unmatched junction bases numbered 12, after V lost 5 bases and J lost 4 bases. The CDR3 length is 16 residues.

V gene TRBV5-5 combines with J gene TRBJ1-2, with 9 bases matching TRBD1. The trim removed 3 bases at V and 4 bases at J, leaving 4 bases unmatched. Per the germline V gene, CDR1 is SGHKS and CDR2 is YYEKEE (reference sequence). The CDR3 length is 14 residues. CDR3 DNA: TGTGCCAGCAGCTCCACGGGACAGGGCTATGGCTACACCTTC. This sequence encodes CASSSTGQGYGYTF.

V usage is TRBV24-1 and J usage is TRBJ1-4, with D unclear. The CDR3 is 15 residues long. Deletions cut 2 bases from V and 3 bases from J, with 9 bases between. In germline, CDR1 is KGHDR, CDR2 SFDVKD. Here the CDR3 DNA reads TGTGCCACCAGTGATTCAACAAAAGCTAATGAAAAACTGTTTTTT. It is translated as CATSDSTKANEKLFF.

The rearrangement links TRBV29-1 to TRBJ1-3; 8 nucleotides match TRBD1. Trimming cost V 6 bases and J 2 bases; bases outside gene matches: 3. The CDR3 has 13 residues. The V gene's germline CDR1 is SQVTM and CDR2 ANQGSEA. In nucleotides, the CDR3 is TGCAGCGTAAAACAGGGGGCTGGAAACACCATATATTTT. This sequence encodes CSVKQGAGNTIYF. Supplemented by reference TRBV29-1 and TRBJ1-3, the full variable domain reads SAVISQKPSRDICQRGTSLTIQCQVDSQVTMMFWYRQQPGQSLTLIATANQGSEATYESGFVIDKFPISRPNLTFSTLTVSNMSPEDSSIYLCSVKQGAGNTIYFGEGSWLTVV.

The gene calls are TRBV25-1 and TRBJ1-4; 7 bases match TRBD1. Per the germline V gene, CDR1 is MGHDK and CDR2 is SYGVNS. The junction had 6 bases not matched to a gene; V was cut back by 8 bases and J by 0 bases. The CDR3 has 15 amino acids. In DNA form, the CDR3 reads TGTGCCAGCGGGACAGCGGTTGCAACTAATGAAAAACTGTTTTTT. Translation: CASGTAVATNEKLFF.

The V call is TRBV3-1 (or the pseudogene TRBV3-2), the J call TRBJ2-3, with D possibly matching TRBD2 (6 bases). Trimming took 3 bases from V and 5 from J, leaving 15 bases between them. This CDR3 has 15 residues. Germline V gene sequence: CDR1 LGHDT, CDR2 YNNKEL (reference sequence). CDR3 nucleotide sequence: TGTGCCAGCAGCCATCCAGGGCGGGGTAAAGATACGCAGTATTTT. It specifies CASSHPGRGKDTQYF.

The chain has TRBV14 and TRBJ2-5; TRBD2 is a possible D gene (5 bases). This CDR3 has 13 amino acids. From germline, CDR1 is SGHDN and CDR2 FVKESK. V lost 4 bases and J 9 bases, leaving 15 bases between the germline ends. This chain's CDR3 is CASSPTLPGAQYF. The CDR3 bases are TGTGCCAGCAGCCCAACCTTGCCCGGGGCCCAGTACTTC.

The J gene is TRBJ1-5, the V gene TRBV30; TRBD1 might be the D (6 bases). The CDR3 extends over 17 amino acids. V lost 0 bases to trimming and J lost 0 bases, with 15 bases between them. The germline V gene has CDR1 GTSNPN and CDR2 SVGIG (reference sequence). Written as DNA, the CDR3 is TGTGCCTGGAGTGTAGGTGGGGGCAGCTATAGCAATCAGCCCCAGCATTTT. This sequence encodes CAWSVGGGSYSNQPQHF.

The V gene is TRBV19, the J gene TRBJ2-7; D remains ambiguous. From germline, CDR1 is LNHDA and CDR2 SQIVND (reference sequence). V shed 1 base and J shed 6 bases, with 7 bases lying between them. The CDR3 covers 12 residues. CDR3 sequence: CASSIGESEQYF. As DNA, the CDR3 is TGTGCCAGTAGTATAGGAGAATCCGAGCAGTACTTC.

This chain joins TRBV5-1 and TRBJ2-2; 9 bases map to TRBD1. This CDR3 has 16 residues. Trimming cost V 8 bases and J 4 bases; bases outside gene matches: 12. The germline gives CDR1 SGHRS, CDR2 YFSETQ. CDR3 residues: CASQTGGSGFTGELFF. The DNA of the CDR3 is TGCGCCAGTCAAACAGGGGGCTCGGGTTTCACCGGGGAGCTGTTTTTT.